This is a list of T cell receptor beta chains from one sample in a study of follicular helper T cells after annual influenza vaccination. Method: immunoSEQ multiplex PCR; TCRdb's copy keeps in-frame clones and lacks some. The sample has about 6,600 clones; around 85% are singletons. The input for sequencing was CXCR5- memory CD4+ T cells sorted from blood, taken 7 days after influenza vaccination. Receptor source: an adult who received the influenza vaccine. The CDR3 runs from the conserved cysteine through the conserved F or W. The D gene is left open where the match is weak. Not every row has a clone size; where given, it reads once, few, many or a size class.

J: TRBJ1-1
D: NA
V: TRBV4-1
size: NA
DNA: TGCGCCAGCAGCCAAGTCAGGGGTGAAGCTTTCTTT
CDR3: CASSQVRGEAFF

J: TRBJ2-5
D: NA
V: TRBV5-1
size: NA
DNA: TGCGCCAGCAGCTTAACCCCCCAAGAGACCCAGTACTTC
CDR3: CASSLTPQETQYF

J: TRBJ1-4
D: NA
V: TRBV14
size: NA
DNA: TGTGCCAGCAGCCTGGGGTCCGCCTTTGGTGGAAAACTGTTTTTT
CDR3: CASSLGSAFGGKLFF

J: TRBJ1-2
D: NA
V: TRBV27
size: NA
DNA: TGTGCCAGCAGTGGGTGGGGGACCTATGGCTACACCTTC
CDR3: CASSGWGTYGYTF

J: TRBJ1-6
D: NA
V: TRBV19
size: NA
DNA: TGTGCCAGTAAACCCCAAAGGAGGGGACCCTTGGGGGGACCCCTCCACTTT
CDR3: CASKPQRRGPLGGPLHF

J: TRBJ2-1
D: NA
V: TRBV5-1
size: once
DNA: TGCGCCAGCAGCTTGTCAGGGGCTTACAATGAGCAGTTCTTC
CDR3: CASSLSGAYNEQFF

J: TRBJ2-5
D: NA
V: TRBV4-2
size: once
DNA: TGTGCCAGCAGCCAAGTTCGCCCGAATACGGCCCAAGAGACCCAGTACTTC
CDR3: CASSQVRPNTAQETQYF

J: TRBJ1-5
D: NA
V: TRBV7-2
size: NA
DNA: TGTGCCAGCAGCTTAAGAGGGGATCAGCCCCAGCATTTT
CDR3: CASSLRGDQPQHF

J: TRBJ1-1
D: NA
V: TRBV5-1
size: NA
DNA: TGCGCCAGCAGCTTACTAAGGCGACAGGTTTTT
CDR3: CASSLLRRQVF

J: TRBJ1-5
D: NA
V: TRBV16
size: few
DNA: TGTGCCAGCAGCCAATCTTACAATCAGCCCCAGCATTTT
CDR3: CASSQSYNQPQHF

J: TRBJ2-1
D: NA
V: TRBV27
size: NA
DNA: TGTGCCAGCAGTTCCTGGACAGGGAGGGATGAGCAGTTCTTC
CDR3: CASSSWTGRDEQFF

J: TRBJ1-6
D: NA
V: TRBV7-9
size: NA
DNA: TGTGCCAGCAGCTACGACACCAATAATTCACCCCTCCACTTT
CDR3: CASSYDTNNSPLHF

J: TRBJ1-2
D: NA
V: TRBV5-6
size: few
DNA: TGTGCCAGCAGCCCAGAGACAGGCGTAAGCTATGGCTACACCTTC
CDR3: CASSPETGVSYGYTF

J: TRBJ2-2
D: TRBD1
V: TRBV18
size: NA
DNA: TGTGCCAGCTCACCCAGGGACAGAGGAACCGGGGAGCTGTTTTTT
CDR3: CASSPRDRGTGELFF

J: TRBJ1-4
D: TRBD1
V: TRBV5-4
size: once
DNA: TGTGCCAGCAGCAGCGACAGGGATGAAAAACTGTTTTTT
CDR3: CASSSDRDEKLFF

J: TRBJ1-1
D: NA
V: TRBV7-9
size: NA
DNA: TGTGCCAGCAGCTTAGCCCGGGGACAACACACTGAAGCTTTCTTT
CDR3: CASSLARGQHTEAFF

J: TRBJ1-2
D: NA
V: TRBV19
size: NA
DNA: TGTGCCAGTAGTCCCCGACAGGTCAAAGTCACCTTC
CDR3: CASSPRQVKVTF

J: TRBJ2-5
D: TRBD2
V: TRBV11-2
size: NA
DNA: TGTGCCAGCAGCGGGGGAGCGGGGGGGCAAGAGACCCAGTACTTC
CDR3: CASSGGAGGQETQYF

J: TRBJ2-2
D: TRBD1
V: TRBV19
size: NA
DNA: TGTGCCAGTAGTATAGCACAGGGGGTCACCGGGGAGCTGTTTTTT
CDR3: CASSIAQGVTGELFF

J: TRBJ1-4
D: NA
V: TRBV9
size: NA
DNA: TGTGCCAGCAGCCCCAGGGGTTTTTCGGAAAAACTGTTTTTT
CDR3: CASSPRGFSEKLFF

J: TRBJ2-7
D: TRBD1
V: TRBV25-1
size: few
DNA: TGTGCCAGCAGTGTGGGACAGGGGGCGAAGCAGTACTTC
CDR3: CASSVGQGAKQYF

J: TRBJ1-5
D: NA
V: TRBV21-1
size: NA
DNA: TGTGCCAGCAGCAAACTCAGAATCAATAGCAATCAGCCCCAGCATTTT
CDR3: CASSKLRINSNQPQHF

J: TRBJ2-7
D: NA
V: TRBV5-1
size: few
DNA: TGCGCCAGCAGCTTGGGGCCTCAGCAGTACTTC
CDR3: CASSLGPQQYF

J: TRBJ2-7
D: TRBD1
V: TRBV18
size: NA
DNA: TGTGCCAGCTCACGTTCCGGGACAGGTCTACAGGGGCAGTACTTC
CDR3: CASSRSGTGLQGQYF

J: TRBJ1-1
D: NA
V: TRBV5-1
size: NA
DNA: TGCGCCAGCAGCTTGGACCCGAACACTGAAGCTTTCTTT
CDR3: CASSLDPNTEAFF

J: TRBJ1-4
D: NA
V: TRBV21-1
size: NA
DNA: TGTGCCAGCAAGAGGAGTCCCGGGGGCACTTTACAACTGTTTTTT
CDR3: CASKRSPGGTLQLFF

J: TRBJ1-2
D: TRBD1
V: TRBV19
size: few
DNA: TGTGCCAGTAGCGCGGACAGGGGAACGGGCAAGCATGGCTACACCTTC
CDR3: CASSADRGTGKHGYTF

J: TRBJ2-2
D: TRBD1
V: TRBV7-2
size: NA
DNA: TGTGCCAGCAGCTCGCGACAGGGCAGGAACACCGGGGAGCTGTTTTTT
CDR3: CASSSRQGRNTGELFF

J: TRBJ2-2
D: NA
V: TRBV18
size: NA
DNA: TGTGCCAGCTCAAAAGTGGCCCTTGGGACAATTAACACCGGGGAGCTGTTTTTT
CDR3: CASSKVALGTINTGELFF

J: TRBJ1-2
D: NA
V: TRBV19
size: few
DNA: TGTGCCAGTAGTAGAGAAGGGGGCTATGGCTACACCTTC
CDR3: CASSREGGYGYTF

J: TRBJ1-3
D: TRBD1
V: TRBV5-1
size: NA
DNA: TGCGCCAGCAGCTTGGACAGGGGGAGAGGAAACACCATATATTTT
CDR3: CASSLDRGRGNTIYF

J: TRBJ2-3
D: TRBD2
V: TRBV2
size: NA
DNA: TGTGCCAGCAGTGTCCCTAGCGGGGGGGCCGCAGCAGATACGCAGTATTTT
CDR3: CASSVPSGGAAADTQYF

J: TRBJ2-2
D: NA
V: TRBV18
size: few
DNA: TGTGCCAGCTCACTGCCATTTAGCGTCGGGGAGCTGTTTTTT
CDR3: CASSLPFSVGELFF

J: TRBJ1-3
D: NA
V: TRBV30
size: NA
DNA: TGTGCCTGGAGTGTACGGGGGATCTCTGGAAACACCATATATTTT
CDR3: CAWSVRGISGNTIYF

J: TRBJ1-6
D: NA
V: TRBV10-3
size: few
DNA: TGTGCCATCCATCAGGGCGGCACGCGATCACCCCTCCACTTT
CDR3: CAIHQGGTRSPLHF

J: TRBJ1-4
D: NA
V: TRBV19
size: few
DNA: TGTGCCAGTAGTATCCGGACAGTGGGTGGAGTAGGTGAAAAACTGTTTTTT
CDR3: CASSIRTVGGVGEKLFF

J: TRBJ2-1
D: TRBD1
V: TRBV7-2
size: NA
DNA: TGTGCCAGCAGCCCGACGGGACAGGTCTACTACAATGAGCAGTTCTTC
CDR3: CASSPTGQVYYNEQFF

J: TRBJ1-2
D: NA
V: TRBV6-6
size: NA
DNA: TGTGCCAGCAGGAGCAGTACTAACTATGGCTACACCTTC
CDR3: CASRSSTNYGYTF

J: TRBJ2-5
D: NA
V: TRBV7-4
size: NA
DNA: TGTGCCAGCAGCTTAGCGGTCACTACCGAGACCCAGTACTTC
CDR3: CASSLAVTTETQYF

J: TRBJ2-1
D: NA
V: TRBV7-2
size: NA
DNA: TGTGCCAGCAGCTTAGAGGCGTCTAGTAGTTCCTCCTACAATGAGCAGTTCTTC
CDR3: CASSLEASSSSSYNEQFF

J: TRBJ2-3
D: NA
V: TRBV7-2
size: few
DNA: TGTGCCAGCAGCTTAGCGCAGGAGACGCAGTATTTT
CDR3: CASSLAQETQYF

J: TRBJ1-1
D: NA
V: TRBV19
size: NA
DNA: TGTGCCAGTCAACAGTCCGCGGGCGGATATGAAGCTTTCTTT
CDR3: CASQQSAGGYEAFF

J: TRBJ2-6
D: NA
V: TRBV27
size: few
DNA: TGTGCCAGCAGTCCCGACGAGGGGTACTCTGGGGCCAACGTCCTGACTTTC
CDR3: CASSPDEGYSGANVLTF

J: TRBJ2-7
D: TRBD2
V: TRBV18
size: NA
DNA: TGTGCCAGCTCACCCCTTCCGTCTGGGGAGGGCGAGCAGTACTTC
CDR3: CASSPLPSGEGEQYF

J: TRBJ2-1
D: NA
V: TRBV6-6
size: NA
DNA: TGTGCCAGCAGTCACGGTTATGAGCAGTTCTTC
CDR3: CASSHGYEQFF

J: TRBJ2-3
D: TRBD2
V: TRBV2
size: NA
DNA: TGTGCCAGCACTGGGACTAGCGGGGGGGCGTGGACAGATACGCAGTATTTT
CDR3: CASTGTSGGAWTDTQYF

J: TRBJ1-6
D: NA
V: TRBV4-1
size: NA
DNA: TGCGCCAGCAGCCCGCGGGCTAGCTCCTATAATTCACCCCTCCACTTT
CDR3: CASSPRASSYNSPLHF

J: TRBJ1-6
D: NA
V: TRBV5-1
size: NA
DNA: TGCGCCAGCAGCTTGGGAGACAGGAATTCACCCCTCCACTTT
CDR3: CASSLGDRNSPLHF

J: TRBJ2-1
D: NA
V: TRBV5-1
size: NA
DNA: TGCGCCAGCAGCTCTACGACAGGTTTACTTTTCAATGAGCAGTTCTTC
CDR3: CASSSTTGLLFNEQFF

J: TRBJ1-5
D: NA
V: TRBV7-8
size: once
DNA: TGTGCCAGCAGCTTAGCGCCAAGAGGGGGAAATCAGCCCCAGCATTTT
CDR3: CASSLAPRGGNQPQHF